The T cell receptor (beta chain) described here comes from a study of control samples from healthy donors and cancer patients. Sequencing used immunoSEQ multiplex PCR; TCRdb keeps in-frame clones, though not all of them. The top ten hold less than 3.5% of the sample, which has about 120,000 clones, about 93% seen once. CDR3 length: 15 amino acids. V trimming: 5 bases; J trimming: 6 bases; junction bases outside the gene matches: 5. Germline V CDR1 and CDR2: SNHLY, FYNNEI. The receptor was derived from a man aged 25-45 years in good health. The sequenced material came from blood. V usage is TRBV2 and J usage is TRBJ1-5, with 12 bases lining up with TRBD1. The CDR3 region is CASSRDRGRTQPQHF. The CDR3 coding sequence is TGTGCCAGCAGTCGGGACAGGGGGCGCACTCAGCCCCAGCATTTT. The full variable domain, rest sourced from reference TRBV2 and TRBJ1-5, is EPEVTQTPSHQVTQMGQEVILRCVPISNHLYFYWYRQILGQKVEFLVSFYNNEISEKSEIFDDQFSVERPDGSNFTLKIRSTKLEDSAMYFCASSRDRGRTQPQHFGDGTRLSIL.